This T cell receptor beta chain was observed in a study of T cell responses to AZD1222 COVID-19 vaccine. Study-level results: At 160-218 and 743-854, vaccine-associated CD4 TCRs were dominant, and they spanned spike.

Looked up from germline, CDR1 is MNHEY and CDR2 is SVGEGT. The CDR3 spans 16 residues. Trimming stripped 2 bases from V and 0 bases from J, with 12 bases between. The protocol was immunoSEQ multiplex PCR, while the TCRdb copy is restricted to in-frame clones and leaves out a portion. The data show 150,000 to 200,000 clones, about nine tenths seen once. On this clone itself: What it binds is not known.

The material was peripheral blood, obtained on day 0 of AZD1222 vaccination. The chain has TRBV6-2 or TRBV6-3 and TRBJ2-3, with D possibly TRBD1 on 6 matching bases. The origin of this receptor is an adult in good health. CDR3 in amino acids: CASSYGTNPSTDTQYF. DNA of the CDR3: TGTGCCAGCAGTTACGGGACAAACCCTAGCACAGATACGCAGTATTTT.